Following are 14 T cell receptor beta chains from one sample sequenced in a study of T cell repertoires in cytomegalovirus infection. One entry per CDR3 protein, called by TCRdb with MiXCR from the reads. The repertoire consists of around 120,000 distinct CDR3 sequences, with more than 20% occurring once and the leading ten covering approximately 35%. Which antigens these TCRs recognize remains unknown. What was sequenced was PBMCs, sequenced either directly or after in vitro stimulation (not recorded which). These receptors were obtained from a human donor in good health (CMV status not recorded). Some clones in this sample may be carry-over from other donors' samples.

The chain links TRBV19 to TRBJ2-1, with D possibly matching TRBD2 (6 bases). Trimming shortened V by 5 bases and J by 8 bases, and 10 bases separated the two germline ends. From germline, CDR1 is LNHDA and CDR2 SQIVND (reference sequence). The CDR3 runs to 12 residues. CDR3 nucleotide sequence: TGTGCCAGTAGTTTACTAGCCCATGAGCAGTTCTTC. Translating it yields CASSLLAHEQFF.

The chain employs TRBV6-1 and TRBJ1-1, with D unresolved. CDR3 length: 13 residues. Between the trimmed V and J ends, which lost 2 bases and 6 bases, there was a span of 10 bases. In germline, CDR1 is MNHNS, CDR2 SASEGT. CDR3 protein: CASSESWGSEAFF. CDR3 DNA: TGTGCCAGCAGTGAATCTTGGGGTTCTGAAGCTTTCTTT.

The rearrangement uses TRBV20-1 and TRBJ2-3; the match to TRBD2 covers 16 bases. The V gene end was trimmed by 6 bases and the J gene end by 0 bases; junction bases not matched to a gene: 12. The CDR3 is 19 residues long. Looked up from germline, CDR1 is DFQATT and CDR2 is SNEGSKA (reference sequence). CDR3 in DNA: TGCAGTGCCCGGCCAACCGGGACTAGCGGGAGGGTTAGCACAGATACGCAGTATTTT. Encoded protein: CSARPTGTSGRVSTDTQYF.

The gene calls are TRBV10-1 and TRBJ2-5; 11 positions agree with TRBD2. This CDR3 is built from 15 residues. J lost 4 bases, V lost 0 bases, and 1 base had no gene match. CDR1 and CDR2 (germline): WNHNN, SYGVQD (reference sequence). The CDR3 DNA reads TGCGCCAGCAGTGAGTCGGGGACTAGCGGAGAGACCCAGTACTTC. Its translation is CASSESGTSGETQYF.

The V and J genes are TRBV29-1 and TRBJ2-1, with 8 bases fitting TRBD2. This CDR3 contains 15 residues. Per the germline V gene, CDR1 is SQVTM and CDR2 is ANQGSEA. The J segment lost 3 bases and the V segment lost 1 base, leaving 5 bases of the junction unmatched. This chain's CDR3 is CSVEGRSGGYNEQFF. DNA for the CDR3: TGCAGCGTTGAAGGGAGGAGCGGGGGCTACAATGAGCAGTTCTTC.

The table lists this clonotype with a few counts. The rearrangement links TRBV28 to TRBJ1-1; TRBD1 aligns across 9 bases. This CDR3 spans 14 amino acids. Per the germline V gene, CDR1 is MDHEN and CDR2 is SYDVKM. After removal of 5 bases from V and 5 bases from J, the junction contained 6 bases not matched to a gene. CDR3 nucleotide sequence: TGTGCCAGCAGTGGGACAGGGTTGGGGACTGAAGCTTTCTTT. Its translation: CASSGTGLGTEAFF.

The chain links TRBV19 to TRBJ1-2; TRBD1 matches at 7 bases. This CDR3 has 19 amino acids. CDR1 LNHDA and CDR2 SQIVND come from the germline V gene (reference sequence). The V segment lost 5 bases and the J segment 2 bases; nucleotides outside the gene matches: 20. The CDR3 DNA sequence: TGTGCCAGTAGTCCACAGGGGCGTCAGACGCAAAGAAGAAACTATGGCTACACCTTC. The encoded protein is CASSPQGRQTQRRNYGYTF. Together with reference TRBV19 and TRBJ1-2, the CDR3 gives the full variable domain: DGGITQSPKYLFRKEGQNVTLSCEQNLNHDAMYWYRQDPGQGLRLIYYSQIVNDFQKGDIAEGYSVSREKKESFPLTVTSAQKNPTAFYLCASSPQGRQTQRRNYGYTFGSGTRLTVV.

V gene TRBV7-2 combines with J gene TRBJ2-1; D gene unclear. The V end was cut by 5 bases, the J end by 4 bases, with 15 bases between. The length of the CDR3 is 15 residues. Germline loops: CDR1 SGHTA, CDR2 FQGNSA. CDR3 DNA: TGTGCCAGCAGCCAGGAACTCGGACCATACAATGAGCAGTTCTTC. It encodes CASSQELGPYNEQFF.

The chain is built from TRBV20-1 and TRBJ2-3, with D hard to call. This CDR3 spans 12 amino acids. Germline V gene data show CDR1 as DFQATT and CDR2 as SNEGSKA (reference sequence). V was trimmed by 5 bases and J by 1 base, leaving 7 bases between them. In DNA form, the CDR3 reads TGCAGTGCTGGTCGGGGCACAGATACGCAGTATTTT. This translates into CSAGRGTDTQYF.

This clonotype was detected a few times. The rearrangement links TRBV12-3 or TRBV12-4 to TRBJ1-2; 7 bases align to TRBD1. The CDR3 runs 14 residues. The trim removed 7 bases at V and 3 bases at J, leaving 8 bases unmatched. CDR3 loop: CASTARDSDYGYTF. CDR3 nucleotide sequence: TGTGCCAGCACCGCCCGGGACAGTGACTATGGCTACACCTTC.

The V and J genes are TRBV28 and TRBJ1-1; 7 nucleotides align to TRBD1. V lost 4 bases and J lost 4; bases outside the gene matches: 9. CDR3 size: 15 residues. Germline V gene sequence: CDR1 MDHEN, CDR2 SYDVKM. This CDR3 is CASSSTRQGGTEAFF. DNA of the CDR3: TGTGCCAGCAGTTCGACCAGACAGGGCGGCACTGAAGCTTTCTTT.

The chain links TRBV11-2 to TRBJ2-5; D is perhaps TRBD2 (7 bases). The CDR3 is 15 amino acids. Germline CDR1 and CDR2: SGHAT and FQNNGV. The V gene lost 7 bases and the J gene lost 7 bases, with 22 bases spanning the gap. The CDR3 DNA is TGTGCCAGCACCCTCCCGGGGGGCGGACGACGGACCCAGTACTTC. Protein: CASTLPGGGRRTQYF.

This clonotype was found a few times. The chain has TRBV3-1 and TRBJ2-1; D possibly uses TRBD1 or TRBD2 (5 bases each). CDR3 length: 14 amino acids. Germline V gene data show CDR1 as LGHDT and CDR2 as YNNKEL (reference sequence). Between the trimmed V and J ends, which lost 0 bases and 15 bases, there was a span of 18 bases. As DNA, the CDR3 is TGTGCCAGCAGCCAAGATATCGGGGACGGCCGGCGGTTCTTC. Translating it yields CASSQDIGDGRRFF.

The chain couples TRBV6-5 to TRBJ2-2; TRBD1 is a possible D gene (6 bases). This CDR3 region has 16 residues. Trimming removed 6 bases from V and 0 bases from J, with 14 bases in between. Germline CDR1 is MNHEY and CDR2 is SVGAGI. DNA for the CDR3: TGTGCCAGCAGCCCGACAGGTGGGGCGAACACCGGGGAGCTGTTTTTT. Protein: CASSPTGGANTGELFF.